This is a list of T cell receptor beta chains from one sample in a study of T cell responses to AZD1222 COVID-19 vaccine. TCRdb's copy holds only in-frame clones and misses some; the assay was immunoSEQ multiplex PCR. The sample yields some 200,000 clones, around nine tenths seen once. Sequenced here: peripheral blood, sampled 28 days after the second dose of the MenACWY control vaccine. The receptors derive from an adult who received the MenACWY meningococcal vaccine as a control. Each CDR3 is given with its conserved first and last residue. The D gene is left open where the match is weak. A clone size is listed for some rows: how often the clone was seen (once, few, many), or a class if it is expanded.

cdr3_aa	cdr3_nt	clone_size	v_call	j_call	d_call
CASSLIQGAVGYTF	TGTGCCAGCAGTTTAATACAGGGGGCGGTTGGCTACACCTTC	.	TRBV28	TRBJ1-2	TRBD1
CASSLEAFVVHEQYF	TGTGCCAGCAGCTTAGAGGCCTTCGTCGTCCACGAGCAGTACTTC	.	TRBV7-2	TRBJ2-7	.
CATSRERNSPLHF	TGTGCCACCAGCAGAGAGCGGAATTCACCCCTCCACTTT	.	TRBV15	TRBJ1-6	.
CAWSGGLAGKETQYF	TGTGCCTGGAGTGGGGGGCTAGCGGGAAAAGAGACCCAGTACTTC	.	TRBV30	TRBJ2-5	TRBD2
CASSVEGLAVLGHEQFF	TGTGCCAGCAGCGTAGAGGGTCTAGCAGTCTTGGGGCATGAGCAGTTCTTC	once	TRBV9	TRBJ2-1	.
CASGEQGVNEKLFF	TGTGCCAGCGGTGAACAGGGGGTAAATGAAAAACTGTTTTTT	.	TRBV2	TRBJ1-4	TRBD1
CASSHWQGADGYTF	TGTGCCAGCAGCCATTGGCAGGGGGCGGATGGCTACACCTTC	.	TRBV3-1/TRBV3-2	TRBJ1-2	TRBD1
CASSLEPKRALNTEAFF	TGTGCCAGCAGCTTGGAGCCAAAAAGGGCCTTGAACACTGAAGCTTTCTTT	.	TRBV5-4	TRBJ1-1	.
CASSSTRGGITDTQYF	TGTGCCAGCAGCTCGACCCGGGGGGGGATCACAGATACGCAGTATTTT	.	TRBV11-3	TRBJ2-3	TRBD2
CASSSSYRQINQPQHF	TGTGCCAGCAGCTCCTCGTACAGGCAAATCAATCAGCCCCAGCATTTT	.	TRBV7-6	TRBJ1-5	.
CASSLRDSGNTIYF	TGTGCCAGCAGCTTGAGGGACTCTGGAAACACCATATATTTT	.	TRBV11-2	TRBJ1-3	.
CASSPGQFNEKLFF	TGTGCCAGCAGCCCTGGACAGTTTAATGAAAAACTGTTTTTT	.	TRBV27	TRBJ1-4	.
CASRSSGYTDTQYF	TGTGCCAGCCGCTCTAGCGGATACACAGATACGCAGTATTTT	.	TRBV6-5	TRBJ2-3	TRBD2
CASSLPTGPGENSNQPQHF	TGTGCCAGCAGCTTGCCGACAGGGCCCGGGGAGAATAGCAATCAGCCCCAGCATTTT	few	TRBV11-2	TRBJ1-5	TRBD1
CASSSDRFYSPLHF	TGTGCCAGCAGCTCAGACCGATTCTATTCACCCCTCCACTTT	once	TRBV5-6	TRBJ1-6	.
CASSSLQGVTYEQYF	TGTGCCAGCAGTTCACTACAGGGTGTGACCTACGAGCAGTACTTC	once	TRBV28	TRBJ2-7	.
CASSSAEPGMNTEAFF	TGTGCCAGCAGCTCCGCCGAGCCGGGGATGAACACTGAAGCTTTCTTT	.	TRBV7-3	TRBJ1-1	.
CATSQGDTEAFF	TGTGCGACCTCCCAGGGGGACACTGAAGCTTTCTTT	.	TRBV27	TRBJ1-1	TRBD1
CASSQEGRLAGVDEQFF	TGTGCCAGCAGCCAAGAGGGGCGACTAGCGGGAGTAGACGAGCAGTTCTTC	.	TRBV4-2	TRBJ2-1	TRBD2
CASSQPGRGETQYF	TGCGCCAGCAGCCAGCCCGGGAGGGGGGAGACCCAGTACTTC	.	TRBV4-1	TRBJ2-5	TRBD2
CARGDRAGSSYNEQFF	TGTGCCAGAGGGGACAGGGCCGGGAGCTCCTACAATGAGCAGTTCTTC	.	TRBV2	TRBJ2-1	TRBD1
CASTRDLMDTQYF	TGTGCCAGCACGAGGGATTTAATGGATACGCAGTATTTT	.	TRBV9	TRBJ2-3	.
CATHRTDYGGYTF	TGTGCCACCCACAGGACCGATTACGGGGGCTACACCTTC	once	TRBV19	TRBJ1-2	.
CATSDGTLLNYGYTF	TGTGCCACCAGTGACGGGACTCTTCTTAACTATGGCTACACCTTC	.	TRBV24-1	TRBJ1-2	.
CASTPMALADYEQYF	TGTGCCAGCACCCCCATGGCGCTAGCGGATTACGAGCAGTACTTC	once	TRBV7-2	TRBJ2-7	TRBD2
CASSLEAGRNYGYTF	TGCGCCAGCAGCTTGGAGGCGGGACGGAACTATGGCTACACCTTC	.	TRBV5-1	TRBJ1-2	.
CASSGSAGDFSLEQYF	TGTGCCAGCAGCGGGTCGGCGGGGGACTTTAGTCTCGAGCAGTACTTC	.	TRBV9	TRBJ2-7	TRBD2
CASTLIGLGEIDQPQHF	TGTGCCAGCACTCTAATTGGGTTAGGGGAGATCGATCAGCCCCAGCATTTT	.	TRBV27	TRBJ1-5	.
CATQPGQGAEEQYF	TGTGCCACCCAACCGGGACAGGGGGCGGAGGAGCAGTACTTC	.	TRBV10-3	TRBJ2-7	TRBD1
CASSLDTRSYEQYF	TGTGCCAGCAGCTTAGACACCCGCTCCTACGAGCAGTACTTC	.	TRBV7-9	TRBJ2-7	.
CASSGRQGRNTEAFF	TGTGCCAGCAGCGGCAGACAGGGACGGAACACTGAAGCTTTCTTT	.	TRBV9	TRBJ1-1	TRBD1
CASKFDRANTGELFF	TGTGCCAGCAAATTTGACAGAGCGAACACCGGGGAGCTGTTTTTT	.	TRBV2	TRBJ2-2	.
CASSRVSGGPQETQYF	TGTGCCAGCAGCCGTGTTAGCGGGGGTCCCCAAGAGACCCAGTACTTC	.	TRBV11-3	TRBJ2-5	TRBD2
CASSQGTGRFF	TGCGCCAGCAGCCAAGGCACGGGCCGGTTCTTC	.	TRBV4-3	TRBJ2-1	.
CASRLKGTGARWDEQFF	TGTGCCAGCAGGTTAAAGGGGACGGGCGCGCGGTGGGATGAGCAGTTCTTC	few	TRBV27	TRBJ2-1	.
CAIRGDRNNEQFF	TGTGCCATCAGAGGGGACCGTAACAATGAGCAGTTCTTC	.	TRBV10-3	TRBJ2-1	.
CSVVTARGAGYTF	TGCAGCGTTGTGACTGCCCGGGGGGCTGGCTACACCTTC	once	TRBV29-1	TRBJ1-2	.
CASSPRTSGRVAKNIQYF	TGTGCCAGCAGTCCTCGAACTAGCGGGAGGGTAGCCAAAAACATTCAGTACTTC	.	TRBV6-6	TRBJ2-4	TRBD2
CASSESTPNEQFF	TGCGCCAGCAGTGAGTCCACACCAAATGAGCAGTTCTTC	.	TRBV10-2	TRBJ2-1	.
CASSSYENTIYF	TGTGCCAGCAGCTCGTATGAGAACACCATATATTTT	.	TRBV21-1	TRBJ1-3	.
CASSQDPGAVNSPLHF	TGTGCCAGCAGCCAAGATCCGGGGGCGGTTAATTCACCCCTCCACTTT	.	TRBV4-2	TRBJ1-6	.
CASSLGFGGPQETQYF	TGTGCCAGCAGCTTAGGTTTCGGGGGACCACAAGAGACCCAGTACTTC	.	TRBV7-8	TRBJ2-5	.
CATSHRGITYGYTF	TGTGCCACCAGTCACCGGGGGATAACCTATGGCTACACCTTC	.	TRBV24-1	TRBJ1-2	.
CASRSSAYEQYF	TGCGCCAGTCGCAGTAGCGCCTACGAGCAGTACTTC	.	TRBV10-2	TRBJ2-7	.
CASSPGQGRAEAFF	TGTGCCAGCAGTCCTGGACAGGGTAGGGCTGAAGCTTTCTTT	.	TRBV27	TRBJ1-1	TRBD1
CASSFDPGQGRAFF	TGCGCCAGCAGTTTCGACCCCGGACAGGGTAGAGCTTTCTTT	.	TRBV5-1	TRBJ1-1	TRBD1
CASSRRAGGPYNEQFF	TGTGCCAGTAGTCGCAGGGCGGGAGGGCCCTACAATGAGCAGTTCTTC	once	TRBV19	TRBJ2-1	TRBD2
CASSFPPRGRAASDEQFF	TGTGCCAGCAGCTTCCCCCCCCGCGGGAGGGCGGCCTCGGATGAGCAGTTCTTC	.	TRBV13	TRBJ2-1	TRBD2
CASSLTGQGAYEQYF	TGTGCCAGCAGTTTAACAGGACAGGGCGCCTACGAGCAGTACTTC	.	TRBV27	TRBJ2-7	TRBD1
CASSPRQNTEAFF	TGTGCCAGCTCACCAAGACAGAACACTGAAGCTTTCTTT	.	TRBV18	TRBJ1-1	.
CASSFAIANTGELFF	TGTGCCAGCAGTTTCGCCATAGCGAACACCGGGGAGCTGTTTTTT	.	TRBV27	TRBJ2-2	.
CASGPNMGQLTTEAFF	TGTGCTAGTGGTCCGAACATGGGACAGTTAACAACTGAAGCTTTCTTT	.	TRBV12-5	TRBJ1-1	TRBD1
CASSLSGYRGLGNEQFF	TGTGCCAGCAGCTTAAGCGGGTACAGGGGGCTAGGCAATGAGCAGTTCTTC	.	TRBV7-9	TRBJ2-1	TRBD1
CASSHLQGLNTEAFF	TGTGCCAGCAGCCATTTGCAGGGGTTGAACACTGAAGCTTTCTTT	.	TRBV14	TRBJ1-1	.